The 10 T cell receptor beta chains listed next were all sequenced from one sample in a study of T cell responses to AZD1222 COVID-19 vaccine. Generated by immunoSEQ multiplex PCR, the TCRdb table keeps only in-frame clones and is missing some. This table holds about 34,000 clones, approximately 80% found once. The sequenced sample was peripheral blood, obtained 28 days after the second AZD1222 dose. These receptors all stem from an adult who received the AZD1222 COVID-19 vaccine.

This rearrangement joins TRBV6-5 to TRBJ1-1; D gene unclear. The CDR3 spans 14 residues. V was cut by 7 bases and J by 1 base, with 13 bases left in between. Germline values: CDR1 MNHEY, CDR2 SVGAGI. The CDR3 loop is CASTPGPANTEAFF. CDR3 nucleotide sequence: TGTGCCAGCACCCCGGGCCCGGCGAACACTGAAGCTTTCTTT.

The chain uses TRBV7-2 and TRBJ2-1; D gene ambiguous. Trimming stripped 2 bases from V and 0 bases from J, with 8 bases between. CDR3 length equals 15 residues. Germline loops: CDR1 SGHTA, CDR2 FQGNSA. CDR3 amino acids: CASSLSRSSYNEQFF. The CDR3 nucleotides are TGTGCCAGCAGCTTAAGTCGGAGCTCCTACAATGAGCAGTTCTTC.

The CDR3 DNA sequence: TGTGCCAGCAGCCAAGCGGGGGGGGACACTGAAGCTTTCTTT. This encodes CASSQAGGDTEAFF. J is TRBJ1-1 and V is TRBV14; tentative D call: TRBD1 (5 bases). CDR1 SGHDN and CDR2 FVKESK come from the germline V gene. This CDR3 is 14 amino acids long. V was clipped by 1 base and J by 3 bases, with 9 bases between them.

The gene calls are TRBV21-1 and TRBJ2-7; the table assigns TRBD2, which was not confirmed against the DNA. TRBV21-1 counts as a pseudogene. The CDR3 consists of 17 residues. The CDR3 DNA follows: TGTGCCAGCAGCTTCGGTAGCGGGAGGTCCGGATCCTACGAGCAGTACGTC. It is translated as CASSFGSGRSGSYEQYV.

This rearrangement joins TRBV4-1 to TRBJ2-7; 10 bases fit TRBD2. Germline V CDR1 and CDR2: MGHRA, YSYEKL. The CDR3 loop spans 14 amino acids. The V gene end was trimmed by 5 bases and the J gene end by 2 bases; junction bases not matched to a gene: 3. The CDR3 DNA reads TGCGCCAGCAGCGTACTAGCGGGGACCTACGAGCAGTACGTC. This sequence encodes CASSVLAGTYEQYV.

In its sample, this clone was seen once. This rearrangement joins TRBV5-5 to TRBJ1-1; no firm D call. Germline V gives CDR1 SGHKS, CDR2 YYEKEE (reference sequence). This CDR3 is 15 amino acids long. V was pared by 4 bases and J by 1 base, with 14 bases between. The CDR3 nucleotides are TGTGCCAGCAGCCTGATACTTACTCAGAACACTGAAGCTTTCTTT. Its translation is CASSLILTQNTEAFF.

The chain carries TRBV7-6 and TRBJ2-1, with 7 nucleotides matching TRBD1. V trimming: 2 bases; J trimming: 8 bases; junction bases outside the gene matches: 6. The CDR3 is 14 amino acids. Germline V gene data show CDR1 as SGHVS and CDR2 as FNYEAQ. For the CDR3, the DNA is TGTGCCAGCAGCTTAATGGAAGGGGGCTATGAGCAGTTCTTC. Encoded protein: CASSLMEGGYEQFF.

The count of this clone is one. This rearrangement joins TRBV3-1 (or the pseudogene TRBV3-2) to TRBJ1-5; D is uncertain. Germline CDR1 is LGHDT and CDR2 is YNNKEL (reference sequence). The CDR3 is made up of 14 amino acids. V lost 1 base, J lost 5 bases, and 9 bases lay in between. The CDR3 here is CASSQGTDYQPQHF. The DNA for the CDR3 is TGTGCCAGCAGCCAAGGGACCGATTATCAGCCCCAGCATTTT.

The chain links TRBV7-2 to TRBJ1-1, with unresolved D. CDR3 length: 15 residues. The germline V gene has CDR1 SGHTA and CDR2 FQGNSA. V was shortened by 5 bases and J by 1 base, with 14 bases between the two germline ends. The chain's CDR3 is CASSPNGVRNTEAFF. The CDR3, as DNA: TGTGCCAGCAGCCCGAATGGGGTTAGGAACACTGAAGCTTTCTTT.

The genes are TRBV30 and TRBJ1-1; no firm D call. This CDR3 spans 15 amino acids. V lost 0 bases, J lost 1 base, and 12 bases lay in between. Germline V gene sequence: CDR1 GTSNPN, CDR2 SVGIG (reference sequence). CDR3 sequence: CAWSVLTAGNTEAFF. The DNA of the CDR3 is TGTGCCTGGAGTGTATTAACTGCAGGGAACACTGAAGCTTTCTTT.